The T cell receptor beta chain described here comes from a study of identical twins. Overall study results and limits: When twins shared out-of-frame alpha sequences, those sequences had excess low generation probability.

TCRdb used MiXCR to reprocess the 5' RACE reads, holding one entry per CDR3 protein. The table has a few hundred thousand distinct CDR3 sequences, 9% to 10% seen once. This clonotype was recorded at least ten times. Its antigen is not known. Germline values: CDR1 DFQATT, CDR2 SNEGSKA (reference sequence). The CDR3 extends over 15 amino acids. V shed 0 bases and J shed 4 bases, with 10 bases lying between them. These data were also reused for a study on yellow fever vaccine responses in identical twins.

The receptor's source is a woman aged 18-29 years in good health. The sequenced material came from PBMCs. The V gene is TRBV20-1, the J gene TRBJ2-6, with D tentatively TRBD2 (5 bases). The CDR3 sequence: CSARERRSGANVLTF. The CDR3 DNA follows: TGCAGTGCTAGAGAGCGGAGGTCCGGGGCCAACGTCCTGACTTTC.